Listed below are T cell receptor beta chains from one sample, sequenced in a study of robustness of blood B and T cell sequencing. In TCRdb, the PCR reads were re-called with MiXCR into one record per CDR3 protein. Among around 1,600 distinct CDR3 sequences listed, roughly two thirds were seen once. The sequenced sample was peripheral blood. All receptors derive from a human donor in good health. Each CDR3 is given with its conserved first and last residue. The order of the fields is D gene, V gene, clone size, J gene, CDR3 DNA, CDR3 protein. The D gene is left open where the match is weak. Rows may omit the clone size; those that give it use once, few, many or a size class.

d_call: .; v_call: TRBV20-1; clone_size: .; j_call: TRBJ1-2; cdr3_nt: TGCAGTGCTGAACGGGACATCTACTATGGCTACACCTTC; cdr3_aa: CSAERDIYYGYTF
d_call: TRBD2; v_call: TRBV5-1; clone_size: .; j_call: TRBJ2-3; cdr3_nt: TGCGCCAGCAGCCCCCGGACTAGCGGGGGATTAACAGATACGCAGTATTTT; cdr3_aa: CASSPRTSGGLTDTQYF
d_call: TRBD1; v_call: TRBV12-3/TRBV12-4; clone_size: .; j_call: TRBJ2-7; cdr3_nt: TGTGCCAGCAAAAGTAGTGGGACAGGGGGCGTCGAGCAGTACTTC; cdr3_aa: CASKSSGTGGVEQYF
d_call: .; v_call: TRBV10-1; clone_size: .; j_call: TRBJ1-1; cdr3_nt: TGCGCCAGCAGTGAGTCTAGTATGGTTGAAGCTTTCTTT; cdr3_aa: CASSESSMVEAFF
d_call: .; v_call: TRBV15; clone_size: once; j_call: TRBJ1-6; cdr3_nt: TGTGCCACCAGCAGAGATCGCGGGGGGCCGGGTTCACCCCTCCACTTT; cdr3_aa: CATSRDRGGPGSPLHF
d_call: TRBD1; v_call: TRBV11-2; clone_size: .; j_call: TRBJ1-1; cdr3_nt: TGTGCCAGCAGCTCAGGCCGGGGACAGACGAACACTGAAGCTTTCTTT; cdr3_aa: CASSSGRGQTNTEAFF
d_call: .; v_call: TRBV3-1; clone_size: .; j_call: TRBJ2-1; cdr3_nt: TGTGCCAGCAGCCAAGCGAATGAGCAGTTCTTC; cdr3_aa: CASSQANEQFF
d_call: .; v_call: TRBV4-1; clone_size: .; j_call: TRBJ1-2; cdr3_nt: TGCGCCAGCAGCCAATCCGCCCGCTTACCTTATGGCTACACCTTC; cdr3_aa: CASSQSARLPYGYTF
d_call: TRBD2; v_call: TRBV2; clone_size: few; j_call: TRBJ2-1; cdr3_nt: TGTGCCTCGCCCCGGGGGACTAGCGGGGGGGAGCAGTTCTTC; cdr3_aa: CASPRGTSGGEQFF
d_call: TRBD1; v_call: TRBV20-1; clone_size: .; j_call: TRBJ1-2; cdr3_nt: TGCAGTGCTAGAGACCGGGACAGGGGACTCTATGGCTACACCTTC; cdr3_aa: CSARDRDRGLYGYTF
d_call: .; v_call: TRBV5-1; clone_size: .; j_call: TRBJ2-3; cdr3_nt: TGCGCCAGCAGCTTTCGGGGTAGGGGCACAGATACGCAGTATTTT; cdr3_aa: CASSFRGRGTDTQYF
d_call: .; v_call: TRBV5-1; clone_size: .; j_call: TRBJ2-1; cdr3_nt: TGCGCCAGCAGCCTTGGCCTTTGGGGCCCCTACAATGAGCAGTTCTTC; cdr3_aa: CASSLGLWGPYNEQFF